This T cell receptor beta chain was profiled in a study of regulatory T cells in long-lasting Graves disease. This clonotype was picked up many times. Its matching antigen is unknown. Study results and limitations: Those with persistent disease had in common more public clonotypes (2,741) than new patients (approximately 890).

The time point: newly diagnosed GD, antithyroid drugs for less than 3 months. Extracted PBMC RNA gave rise to the TCR library. CDR3 length: 13 amino acids. Trimming cost V 9 bases and J 8 bases; bases outside gene matches: 6. Germline lookup yields CDR1 KGHDR and CDR2 SFDVKD. Building the TCR beta libraries relied on iRepertoire HTBI primers, and CDR3 regions underwent Arm-PCR. TCRdb reanalysed the multiplex PCR reads using MiXCR and keeps one entry per CDR3 protein. The sample gives about 440,000 distinct CDR3 sequences, just under 15% of which show up once; over 15% is in the top ten. Separately, the same data were catalogued under a study of T cells in Graves' hyperthyroidism and ophthalmopathy.

This clonotype was obtained from a woman aged 25 to 39 with Graves disease. The starting material was peripheral blood mononuclear cells (PBMCs), obtained at new diagnosis, from a patient treated with antithyroid drugs. This sequence joins TRBV24-1 and TRBJ2-1; TRBD2 matches at 10 bases. CDR3 in DNA: TGTGCCACCCGAGCGGGAGGGAGCGATGAGCAGTTCTTC. The encoded protein is CATRAGGSDEQFF.